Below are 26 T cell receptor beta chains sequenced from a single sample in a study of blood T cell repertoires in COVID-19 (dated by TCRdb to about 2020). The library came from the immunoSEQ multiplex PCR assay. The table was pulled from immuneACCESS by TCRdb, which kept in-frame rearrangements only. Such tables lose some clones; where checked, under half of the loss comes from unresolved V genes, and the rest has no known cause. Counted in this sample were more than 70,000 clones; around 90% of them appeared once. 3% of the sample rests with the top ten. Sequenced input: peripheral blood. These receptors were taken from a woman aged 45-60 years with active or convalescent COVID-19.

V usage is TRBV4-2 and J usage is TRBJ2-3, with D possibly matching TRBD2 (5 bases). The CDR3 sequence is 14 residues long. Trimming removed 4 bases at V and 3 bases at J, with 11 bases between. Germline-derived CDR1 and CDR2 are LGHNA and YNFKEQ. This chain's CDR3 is CASSRGLVTDTQYF. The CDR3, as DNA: TGTGCCAGCAGCCGAGGACTGGTGACAGATACGCAGTATTTT.

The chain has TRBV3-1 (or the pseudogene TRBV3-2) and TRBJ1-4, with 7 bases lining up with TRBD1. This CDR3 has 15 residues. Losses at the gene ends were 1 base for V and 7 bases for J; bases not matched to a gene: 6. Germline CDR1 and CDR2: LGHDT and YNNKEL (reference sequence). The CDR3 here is CASSQGGQRGEKLFF. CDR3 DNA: TGTGCCAGCAGCCAAGGGGGACAGAGGGGTGAAAAACTGTTTTTT.

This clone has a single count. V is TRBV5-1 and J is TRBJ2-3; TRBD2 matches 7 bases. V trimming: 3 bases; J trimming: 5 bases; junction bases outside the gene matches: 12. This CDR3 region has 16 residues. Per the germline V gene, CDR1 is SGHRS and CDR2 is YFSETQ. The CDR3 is CASSSGTLGEGDTQYF. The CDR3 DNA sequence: TGCGCCAGCAGCTCCGGGACTCTGGGGGAGGGAGATACGCAGTATTTT.

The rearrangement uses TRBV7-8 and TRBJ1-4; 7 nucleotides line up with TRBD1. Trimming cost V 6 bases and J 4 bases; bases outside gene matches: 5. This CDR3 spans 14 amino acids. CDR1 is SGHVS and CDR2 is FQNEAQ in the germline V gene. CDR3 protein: CASRTGQINEKLFF. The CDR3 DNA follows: TGTGCCAGCAGAACGGGACAGATTAATGAAAAACTGTTTTTT. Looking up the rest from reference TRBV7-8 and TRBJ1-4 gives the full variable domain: GAGVSQSPRYKVAKRGQDVALRCDPISGHVSLFWYQQALGQGPEFLTYFQNEAQLDKSGLPSDRFFAERPEGSVSTLKIQRTQQEDSAVYLCASRTGQINEKLFFGSGTQLSVL.

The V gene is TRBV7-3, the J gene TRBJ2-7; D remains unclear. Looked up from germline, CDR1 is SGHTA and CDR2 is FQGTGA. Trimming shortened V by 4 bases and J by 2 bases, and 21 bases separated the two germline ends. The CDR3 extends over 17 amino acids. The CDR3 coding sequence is TGTGCCAGCAGCTCATGTTGTGGCACAGCCGAGACCTACGAGCAGTACTTC. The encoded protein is CASSSCCGTAETYEQYF.

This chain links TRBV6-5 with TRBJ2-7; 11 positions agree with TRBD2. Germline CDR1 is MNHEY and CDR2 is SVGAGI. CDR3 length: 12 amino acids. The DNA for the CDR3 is TGTCAAACTAGCGGGAGCTCCTACGAGCAGTACTTC. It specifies CQTSGSSYEQYF.

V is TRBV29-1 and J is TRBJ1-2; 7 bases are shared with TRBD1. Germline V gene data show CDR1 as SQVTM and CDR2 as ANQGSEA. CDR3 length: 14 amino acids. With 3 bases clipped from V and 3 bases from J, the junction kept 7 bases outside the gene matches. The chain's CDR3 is CSVEGRGVDYGYTF. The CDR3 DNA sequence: TGCAGCGTTGAGGGCAGGGGGGTAGACTATGGCTACACCTTC.

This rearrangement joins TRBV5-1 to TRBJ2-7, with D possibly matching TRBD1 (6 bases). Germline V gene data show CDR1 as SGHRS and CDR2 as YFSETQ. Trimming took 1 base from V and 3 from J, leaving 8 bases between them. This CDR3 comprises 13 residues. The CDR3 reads CASSLRTDYEQYF. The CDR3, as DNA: TGCGCCAGCAGCTTGAGGACAGACTACGAGCAGTACTTC. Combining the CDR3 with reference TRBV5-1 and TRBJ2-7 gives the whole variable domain KAGVTQTPRYLIKTRGQQVTLSCSPISGHRSVSWYQQTPGQGLQFLFEYFSETQRNKGNFPGRFSGRQFSNSRSEMNVSTLELGDSALYLCASSLRTDYEQYFGPGTRLTVT.

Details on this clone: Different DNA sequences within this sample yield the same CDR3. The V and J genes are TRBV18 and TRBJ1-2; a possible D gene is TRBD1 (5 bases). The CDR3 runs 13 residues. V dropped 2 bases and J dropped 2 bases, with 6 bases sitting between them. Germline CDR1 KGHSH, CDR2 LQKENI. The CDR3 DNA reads TGTGCCAGCTCACCAGACAGAAACTATGGCTACACCTTC. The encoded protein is CASSPDRNYGYTF.

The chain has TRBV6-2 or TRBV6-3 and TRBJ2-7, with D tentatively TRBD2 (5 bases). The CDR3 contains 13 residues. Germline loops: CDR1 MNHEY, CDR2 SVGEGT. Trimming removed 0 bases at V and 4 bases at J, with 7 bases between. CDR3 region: CASSYSGVYEQYF. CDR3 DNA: TGTGCCAGCAGTTACTCGGGAGTATACGAGCAGTACTTC.

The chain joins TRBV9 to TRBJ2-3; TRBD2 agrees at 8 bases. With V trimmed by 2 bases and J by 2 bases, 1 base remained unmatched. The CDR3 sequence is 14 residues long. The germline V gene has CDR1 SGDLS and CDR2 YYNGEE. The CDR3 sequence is CASSVSGVTDTQYF. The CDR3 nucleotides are TGTGCCAGCAGCGTTAGCGGGGTCACAGATACGCAGTATTTT.

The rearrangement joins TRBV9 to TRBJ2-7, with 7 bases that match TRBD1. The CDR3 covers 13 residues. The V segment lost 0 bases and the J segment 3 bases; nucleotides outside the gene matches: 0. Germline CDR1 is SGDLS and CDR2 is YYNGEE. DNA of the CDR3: TGTGCCAGCAGCGTAGACAGGGGCTACGAGCAGTACTTC. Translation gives CASSVDRGYEQYF. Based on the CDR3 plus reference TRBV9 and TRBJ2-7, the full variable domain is DSGVTQTPKHLITATGQRVTLRCSPRSGDLSVYWYQQSLDQGLQFLIQYYNGEERAKGNILERFSAQQFPDLHSELNLSSLELGDSALYFCASSVDRGYEQYFGPGTRLTVT.

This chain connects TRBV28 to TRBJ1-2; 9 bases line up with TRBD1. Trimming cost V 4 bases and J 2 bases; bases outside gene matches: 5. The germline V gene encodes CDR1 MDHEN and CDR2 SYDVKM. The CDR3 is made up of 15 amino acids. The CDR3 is CASSSSGTGNYGYTF. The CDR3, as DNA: TGTGCCAGCAGTTCCTCCGGGACAGGGAACTATGGCTACACCTTC.

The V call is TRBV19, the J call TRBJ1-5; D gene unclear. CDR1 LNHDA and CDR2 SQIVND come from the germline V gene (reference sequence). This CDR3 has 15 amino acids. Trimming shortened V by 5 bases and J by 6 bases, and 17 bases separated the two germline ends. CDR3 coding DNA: TGTGCCAGTAGTGAACCGGGTATCGGGGTTCAGCCCCAGCATTTT. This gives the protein CASSEPGIGVQPQHF.

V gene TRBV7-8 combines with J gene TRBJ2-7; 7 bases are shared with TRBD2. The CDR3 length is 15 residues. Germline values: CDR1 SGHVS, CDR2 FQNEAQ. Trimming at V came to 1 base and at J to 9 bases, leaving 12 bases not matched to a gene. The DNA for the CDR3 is TGTGCCAGCAGCTTAGGTGGTGGCGGGGGTTTCTGGCAGTACTTC. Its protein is CASSLGGGGGFWQYF. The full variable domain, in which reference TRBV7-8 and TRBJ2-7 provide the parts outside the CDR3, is GAGVSQSPRYKVAKRGQDVALRCDPISGHVSLFWYQQALGQGPEFLTYFQNEAQLDKSGLPSDRFFAERPEGSVSTLKIQRTQQEDSAVYLCASSLGGGGGFWQYFGPGTRLTVT.

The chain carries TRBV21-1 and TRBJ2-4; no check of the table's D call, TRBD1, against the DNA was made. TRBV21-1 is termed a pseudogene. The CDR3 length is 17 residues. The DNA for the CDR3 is TGTGCCAGCAGCAAAAGGGGGCAGGGGCTAGCCAAAAACATTCAGTACTTC. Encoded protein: CASSKRGQGLAKNIQYF.

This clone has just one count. The CDR3: CASSRLGQVPDTQYF. The CDR3 DNA reads as TGTGCCAGCAGTCGATTGGGACAGGTCCCAGATACGCAGTATTTT. This rearrangement joins TRBV6-2 or TRBV6-3 to TRBJ2-3, with 8 nucleotides matching TRBD1. This CDR3 region has 15 residues. From germline, CDR1 is MNHEY and CDR2 SVGEGT. V was clipped by 5 bases and J by 4 bases; unmatched bases: 8.

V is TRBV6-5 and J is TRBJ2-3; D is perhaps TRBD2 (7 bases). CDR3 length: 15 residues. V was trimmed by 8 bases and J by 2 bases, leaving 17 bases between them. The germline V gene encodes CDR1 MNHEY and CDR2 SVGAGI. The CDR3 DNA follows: TGTGCCAGCTCCGGAGGGGGGGGCCTCACAGATACGCAGTATTTT. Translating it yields CASSGGGGLTDTQYF.

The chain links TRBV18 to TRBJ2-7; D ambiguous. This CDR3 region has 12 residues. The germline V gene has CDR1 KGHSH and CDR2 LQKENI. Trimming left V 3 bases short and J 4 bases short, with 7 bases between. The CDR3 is CASSPAGYEQYF. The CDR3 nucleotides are TGTGCCAGCTCACCCGCCGGTTACGAGCAGTACTTC.

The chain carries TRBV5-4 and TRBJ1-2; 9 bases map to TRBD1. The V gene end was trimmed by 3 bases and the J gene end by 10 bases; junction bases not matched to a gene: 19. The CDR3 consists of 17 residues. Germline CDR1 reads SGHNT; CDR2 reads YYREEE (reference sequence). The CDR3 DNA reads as TGTGCCAGCAGCTCGAATACACAGGGGGCCACTCGTATTGCCTACACCTTC. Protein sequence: CASSSNTQGATRIAYTF.

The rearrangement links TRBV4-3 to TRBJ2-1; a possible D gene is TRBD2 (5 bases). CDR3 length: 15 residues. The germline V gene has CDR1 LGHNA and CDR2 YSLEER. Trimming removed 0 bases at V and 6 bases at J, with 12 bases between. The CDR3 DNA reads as TGCGCCAGCAGCCAAGATCATGGACGGGGCAATGAGCAGTTCTTC. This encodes CASSQDHGRGNEQFF.

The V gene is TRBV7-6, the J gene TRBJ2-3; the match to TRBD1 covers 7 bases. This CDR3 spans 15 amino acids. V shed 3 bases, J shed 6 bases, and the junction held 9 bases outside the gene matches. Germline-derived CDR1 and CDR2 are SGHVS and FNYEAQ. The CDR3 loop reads CASSFIVGGADTQYF. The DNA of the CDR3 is TGTGCCAGCAGCTTTATCGTAGGGGGCGCGGATACGCAGTATTTT.

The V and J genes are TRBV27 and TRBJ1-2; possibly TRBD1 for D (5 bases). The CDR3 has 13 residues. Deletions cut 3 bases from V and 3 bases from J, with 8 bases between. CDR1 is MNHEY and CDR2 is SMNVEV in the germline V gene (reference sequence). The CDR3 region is CASSFGGDYGYTF. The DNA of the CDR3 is TGTGCCAGCAGTTTCGGGGGGGACTATGGCTACACCTTC.

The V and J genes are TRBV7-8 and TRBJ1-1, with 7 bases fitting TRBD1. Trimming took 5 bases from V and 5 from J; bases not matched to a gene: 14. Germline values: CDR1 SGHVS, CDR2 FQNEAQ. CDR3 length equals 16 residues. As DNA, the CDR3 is TGTGCCAGCAGCGAACCCCTGGGGACAGTCAGAACTGAAGCTTTCTTT. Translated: CASSEPLGTVRTEAFF.

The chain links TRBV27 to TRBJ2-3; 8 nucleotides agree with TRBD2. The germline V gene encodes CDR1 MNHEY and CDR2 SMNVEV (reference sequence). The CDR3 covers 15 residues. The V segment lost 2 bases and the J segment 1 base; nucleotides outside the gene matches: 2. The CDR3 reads CASSLDSGGTDTQYF. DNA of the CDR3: TGTGCCAGCAGTTTAGATAGCGGGGGCACAGATACGCAGTATTTT.

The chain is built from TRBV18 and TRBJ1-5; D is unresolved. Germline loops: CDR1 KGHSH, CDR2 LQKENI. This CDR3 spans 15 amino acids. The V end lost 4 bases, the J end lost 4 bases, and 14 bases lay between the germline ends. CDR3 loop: CASSQSPGVNQPQHF. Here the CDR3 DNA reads TGTGCCAGCTCACAATCGCCCGGGGTAAATCAGCCCCAGCATTTT.